Detailed here is one TCR beta chain. Its specificity is unknown. Expressed TCRB transcripts were sequenced, since all the RNA that had been isolated was reverse transcribed. The assay was immunoSEQ multiplex PCR, and TCRdb's table has in-frame clones only and misses some. In the table there are around 250,000 clones, about 30% of which are singletons. The sample comes from a study of beta chain features in type 1 diabetes. Notes on the study in general: Comparison showed that naive, central memory and Treg TCRB repertoires appeared more similar among patients than among healthy donors.

This CDR3 has 14 amino acids. CDR1 and CDR2 (germline): SGHDT, YYEEEE. Trimming shortened V by 3 bases and J by 9 bases, and 18 bases separated the two germline ends. This clonotype was obtained from a man younger than 45 in good health. J is TRBJ2-5 and V is TRBV5-6, with D possibly called TRBD1 or TRBD2 (5 bases each). The sample comprised central memory CD4+ T cells from blood. This chain's CDR3 is CASSSTPGRAAQYF. Written as DNA, the CDR3 is TGTGCCAGCAGCTCTACTCCGGGACGGGCGGCCCAGTACTTC.